This record looks at one T cell receptor (beta chain) sequence and its context. The data were obtained in a study of blood T cell repertoires in COVID-19. Data came from immunoSEQ multiplex PCR; TCRdb stores just in-frame clones and leaves some out. Altogether about 200,000 clones are present, 94% being singletons, with the ten largest covering about 0.76%. This sequence originates from a young man with COVID-19, enrolled during active disease. The sample comprised peripheral blood.

DNA for the CDR3: TGCAGCGTTGAAGGAGGACAGGGTGGCACTGAAGCTTTCTTT. This encodes CSVEGGQGGTEAFF. V and J are TRBV29-1 and TRBJ1-1, with TRBD1 matching over 8 bases. This CDR3 region has 14 residues. Germline V gene lookup returns CDR1 SQVTM and CDR2 ANQGSEA. The J segment lost 4 bases and the V segment lost 1 base, leaving 5 bases of the junction unmatched.